In its sample, the clone carrying this T cell receptor (beta chain) was seen a few times. No antigen is known for it. This specimen comes from a study of cytomegalovirus exposure and HLA in healthy donors. Notes on the study in general: Later genetic work tied a missense DCLRE1C variant to beta-chain V and J trimming. TCR association rates varied by HLA locus in a later analysis, with DRB1 highest and HLA-C lowest.

With V trimmed by 5 bases and J by 6 bases, 6 bases remained unmatched. The V gene's germline CDR1 is MRHNA and CDR2 SNTAGT. The CDR3 contains 14 residues. PCR employed 60 Vbeta and 13 Jbeta primers. Method: immunoSEQ multiplex PCR; TCRdb's copy keeps in-frame clones and lacks some. Here the sample spans 110,000 or so clones, around 80% being singletons. The origin of this receptor is a man between 40 and 49 years old in good health and CMV-seropositive. The chain links TRBV6-4 to TRBJ2-1; 8 nucleotides align to TRBD1. Sequenced input: PBMCs. The CDR3 region is CASSPGTGGNEQFF. CDR3 nucleotides: TGTGCCAGCAGTCCCGGGACAGGAGGCAATGAGCAGTTCTTC.